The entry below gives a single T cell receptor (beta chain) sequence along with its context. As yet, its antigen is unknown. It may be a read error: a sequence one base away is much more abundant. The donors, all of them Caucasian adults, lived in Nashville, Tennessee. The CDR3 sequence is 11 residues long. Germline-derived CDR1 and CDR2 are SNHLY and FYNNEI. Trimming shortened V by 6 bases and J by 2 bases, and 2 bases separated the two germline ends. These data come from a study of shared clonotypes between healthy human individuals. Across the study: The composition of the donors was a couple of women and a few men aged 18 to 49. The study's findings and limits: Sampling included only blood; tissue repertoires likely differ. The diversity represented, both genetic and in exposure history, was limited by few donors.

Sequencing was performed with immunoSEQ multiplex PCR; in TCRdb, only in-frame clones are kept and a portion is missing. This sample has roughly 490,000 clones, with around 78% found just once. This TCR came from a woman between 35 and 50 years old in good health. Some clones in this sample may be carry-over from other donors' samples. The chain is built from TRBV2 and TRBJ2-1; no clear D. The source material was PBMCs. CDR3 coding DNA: TGTGCCAGCAGGGCCTACAATGAGCAGTTCTTC. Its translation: CASRAYNEQFF.